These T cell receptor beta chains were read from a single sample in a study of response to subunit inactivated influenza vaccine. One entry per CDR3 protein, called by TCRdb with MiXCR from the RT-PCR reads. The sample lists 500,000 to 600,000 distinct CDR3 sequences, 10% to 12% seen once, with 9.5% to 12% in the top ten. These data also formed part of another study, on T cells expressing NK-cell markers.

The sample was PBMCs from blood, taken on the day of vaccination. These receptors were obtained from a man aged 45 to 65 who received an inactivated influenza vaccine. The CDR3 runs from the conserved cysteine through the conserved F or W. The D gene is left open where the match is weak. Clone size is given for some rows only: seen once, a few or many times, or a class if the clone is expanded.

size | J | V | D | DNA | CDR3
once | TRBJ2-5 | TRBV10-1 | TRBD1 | TGCGCCAGCAGTGACCTTGGACAGGGACTGGAGACCCAGTACTTC | CASSDLGQGLETQYF
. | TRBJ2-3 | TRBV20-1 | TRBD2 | TGCAGTGCTAGGCCCCCTCGACGGGAGGCTGGAGATACGCAGTATTTT | CSARPPRREAGDTQYF
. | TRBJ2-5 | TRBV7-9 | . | TGTGCCAGCAGCCCAGAGTTGGGGACCCAGTACTTC | CASSPELGTQYF
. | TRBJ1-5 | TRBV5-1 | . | TGCGCCAGCAGCCCGGACGTCGGCAATCAGCCCCAGCATTTT | CASSPDVGNQPQHF
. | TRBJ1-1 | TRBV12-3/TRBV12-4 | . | TGTGCCAGCAGTTCCCCGGGTGGGGGAAACACTGAAGCTTTCTTT | CASSSPGGGNTEAFF
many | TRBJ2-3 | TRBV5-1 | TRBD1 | TGCGCCAGCAGCCCGCAGGGGGCGAGCACAGATACGCAGTATTTT | CASSPQGASTDTQYF
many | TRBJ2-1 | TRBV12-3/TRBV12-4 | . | TGTGCCACCAACGGGAGAACCTACAATGAGCAGTTCTTC | CATNGRTYNEQFF
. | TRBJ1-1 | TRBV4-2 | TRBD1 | TGTGCCAGCAGCCAAATGGGGACAGGCCTTACTGAAGCTTTCTTT | CASSQMGTGLTEAFF
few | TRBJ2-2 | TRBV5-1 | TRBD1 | TGCGCCAGCAGCCCCATCAGAGGACAGGGGGCAGCGCACACCGGGGAGCTGTTTTTT | CASSPIRGQGAAHTGELFF
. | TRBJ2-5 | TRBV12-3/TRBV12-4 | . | TGTGCCAGCAGTTTAATGTTGAGAGCAGAGACCCAGTACTTC | CASSLMLRAETQYF
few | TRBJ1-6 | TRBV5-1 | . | TGCGCCAGCAGCTTGTCGACAGATTCACCCCTCCACTTT | CASSLSTDSPLHF
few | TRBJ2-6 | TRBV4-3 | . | TGCGCCAGCAGCCAAGATGTCAGCTCTGGGGCCAACGTCCTGACTTTC | CASSQDVSSGANVLTF